The source of this T cell receptor beta chain is a study of human T cells and chemical hapten exposure (dated by TCRdb to 2020 to 2023). Regarding the study in general: For sensitization, 2% DPC in acetone was applied to a roughly 2 cm by roughly 2 cm area of upper inner arm skin. Throughout the study period of 20 to 30 weeks, patients also received therapeutic DPC doses to the scalp every week. Patch testing was done on the upper back using Finn chambers containing 0.01% DPC, and results were scored after 6 days according to International Contact Dermatitis Research Group standards. Alopecia areata with under or over 50% scalp involvement, alopecia totalis and alopecia universalis were represented in the patient cohort, which was mostly female. Libraries were pooled for sequencing, and per-sample TCR yields varied mainly because of small differences in library volumes within the pool. In alopecia patients, the study followed how the peripheral blood TCR repertoire changed in vivo over primary and secondary sensitization to diphenylcyclopropenone (DPC), a hapten. Blood samples were taken from patients before sensitization (week 0) and then at 2, 6 and about 24 weeks after DPC sensitization. Blood for TCR sequencing was provided by twenty-nine alopecia patients at one to four time points (pre-sensitization, 2, 6 and 24 weeks).

In light of the paper, this sample's time point label describes: patch test 2, 6 weeks after DPC sensitization. Read against the paper, the sample's treatment or condition label means: therapeutic diphenylcyclopropenone sensitization with weekly scalp DPC. At every patch-test visit, the blood draw took place before the patch test was put on. Eligible patients were aged 18 to 70, diagnosed with alopecia, deemed suitable for DPC therapy, and excluded if pregnant. Total RNA was extracted from unfractionated whole blood that had been collected in Tempus Blood RNA tubes. V gives up 0 bases and J gives up 9 bases, and the segment between their germline ends measures 9 bases. The cysteine opens and the phenylalanine closes a CDR3 of 14 amino acids. The retained sequence is limited to the CDR3, 42 bases, with the frame set at the first base. From the germline V gene (reference sequence), CDR1 is LGHDT and CDR2 is YNNKEL.

General conclusions and limits of the study: The number of PT1 expanded TCRs positively correlated with patch test score, significant at thresholds 8, 16 and 32 but not 4. Repeated subsampling changed both the strength of the expansion versus patch-test correlation and the threshold at which that correlation became significant. Because every patient had alopecia, a presumed autoimmune disease, the patients' immune response might differ from that of healthy individuals. Expanded TCRs formed significantly more large CDR3 similarity clusters than pre-sensitization or healthy control sets, consistent with antigen-driven responses. DPC sensitization did not change how many TCRs were above 1 in 1000 frequency, and no evidence was found of alterations in global repertoire structure.

On this clonotype itself: The antigen it recognizes is unknown. No quality values exist for individual bases; no much larger clone is one base distant.

Libraries were built with RACE. Sequencing relied on a NextSeq 500. During library preparation, unique molecular identifiers were attached to individual cDNA molecules so that TCRs could be counted quantitatively and reproducibly. For every blood RNA sample, sequencing covered both the TCR alpha and TCR beta chains. The paper's data handling went like this. The median number of TCRs per sample was 90,000 to 100,000, ranging from about 20,000 to 750,000. The Decombinator software suite was used to annotate the V, J and CDR3 of the TCR reads. To make PS versus PT1 abundance plots, every sample was subsampled to the same number of TCRs (28,000). TCRs were defined as expanded if absent before sensitization and observed at least eight times at the 2-week time point. TCRdb redid the processing of the public reads, applying fastp at Q25 and MiXCR, and retained in-frame beta chains. Entries that share a CDR3 protein sequence are merged under the most common genes and DNA. TCRdb, rather than the study authors, made the V and J calls. Recorded for this sample are about 380,000 distinct CDR3 sequences; over 6% of them occurred a single time. Around 5.8% of the sample rests with the top ten.

The TCR originated in a woman aged 18-29 years with alopecia areata. Some clones in this sample may be carry-over from other donors' samples. Sequenced material: whole blood, taken in connection with sensitization to the hapten diphenylcyclopropenone (DPC). The V and J segments used are TRBV3-1 and TRBJ1-6; a weak D assignment points to TRBD1 (5 bases agree). The CDR3 is CASSQDRVASPLHF. Here is the DNA: TGTGCCAGCAGCCAAGACAGGGTAGCTTCACCCCTCCACTTT.